This paragraph covers one TCR beta chain sequence. This sample is part of a study of control samples from healthy donors and cancer patients. TCRdb's table, derived via immunoSEQ multiplex PCR, lists solely in-frame clones and lacks some. This table holds fewer than 200,000 clones, around 94% found once. V lost 1 base, J lost 0 bases, and 13 bases lay in between. The germline V gene has CDR1 MNHNS and CDR2 SASEGT. The CDR3 covers 17 residues. This receptor was identified in a man in his sixties with colorectal cancer. Sequenced sample: PBMCs. The chain couples TRBV6-1 to TRBJ1-5, with D uncertain. The DNA of the CDR3 is TGTGCCAGCAGTGAAGGGTGGACGTCACTTAGCAATCAGCCCCAGCATTTT. Its protein product is CASSEGWTSLSNQPQHF.